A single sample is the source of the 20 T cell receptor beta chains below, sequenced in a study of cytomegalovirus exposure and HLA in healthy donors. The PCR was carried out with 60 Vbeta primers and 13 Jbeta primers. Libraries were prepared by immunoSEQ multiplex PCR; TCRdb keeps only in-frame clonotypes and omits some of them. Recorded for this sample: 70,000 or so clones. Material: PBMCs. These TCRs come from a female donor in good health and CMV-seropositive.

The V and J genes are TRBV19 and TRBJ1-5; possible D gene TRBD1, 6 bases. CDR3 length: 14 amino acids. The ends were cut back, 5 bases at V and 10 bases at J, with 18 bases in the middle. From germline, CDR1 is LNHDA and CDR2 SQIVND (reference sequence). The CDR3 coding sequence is TGTGCCAGTAGTGTTGACGGTGCCAGGGGACCCCAGCATTTT. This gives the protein CASSVDGARGPQHF.

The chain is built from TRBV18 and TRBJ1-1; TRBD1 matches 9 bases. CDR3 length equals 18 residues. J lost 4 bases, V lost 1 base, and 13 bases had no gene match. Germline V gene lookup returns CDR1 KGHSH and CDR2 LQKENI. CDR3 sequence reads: CASSPRTPTKTGGTEAFF. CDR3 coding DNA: TGTGCCAGCTCACCACGGACCCCAACTAAGACAGGGGGCACTGAAGCTTTCTTT.

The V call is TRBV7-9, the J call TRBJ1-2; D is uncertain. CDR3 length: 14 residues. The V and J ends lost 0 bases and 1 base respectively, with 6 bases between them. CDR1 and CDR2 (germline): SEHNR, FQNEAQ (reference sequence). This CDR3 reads CASSLAYGNYGYTF. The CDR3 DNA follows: TGTGCCAGCAGCTTAGCGTACGGTAACTATGGCTACACCTTC. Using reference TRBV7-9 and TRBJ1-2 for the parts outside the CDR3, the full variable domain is DTGVSQNPRHKITKRGQNVTFRCDPISEHNRLYWYRQTLGQGPEFLTYFQNEAQLEKSRLLSDRFSAERPKGSFSTLEIQRTEQGDSAMYLCASSLAYGNYGYTFGSGTRLTVV.

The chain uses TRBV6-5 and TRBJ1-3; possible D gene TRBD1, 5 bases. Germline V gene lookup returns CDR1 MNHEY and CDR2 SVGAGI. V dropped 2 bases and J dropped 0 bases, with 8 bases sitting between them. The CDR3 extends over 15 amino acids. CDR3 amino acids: CASSYAQGSGNTIYF. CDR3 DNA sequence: TGTGCCAGCAGTTACGCTCAGGGCTCTGGAAACACCATATATTTT.

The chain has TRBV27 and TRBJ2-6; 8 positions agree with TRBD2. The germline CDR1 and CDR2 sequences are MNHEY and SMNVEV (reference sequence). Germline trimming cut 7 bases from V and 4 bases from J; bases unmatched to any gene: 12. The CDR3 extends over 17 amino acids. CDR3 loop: CASMSQVGREGANVLTF. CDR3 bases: TGTGCCAGCATGTCCCAGGTCGGGAGGGAAGGGGCCAACGTCCTGACTTTC.

The DNA for the CDR3 is TGTGCCAGCAGTTCCCCCCCCAACAGGGGCTCCTATAATTCACCCCTCCACTTT. It translates to CASSSPPNRGSYNSPLHF. V gene TRBV25-1 combines with J gene TRBJ1-6; 7 nucleotides line up with TRBD1. The CDR3 covers 18 residues. The junction had 10 bases not matched to a gene; V was cut back by 5 bases and J by 0 bases. Germline values: CDR1 MGHDK, CDR2 SYGVNS.

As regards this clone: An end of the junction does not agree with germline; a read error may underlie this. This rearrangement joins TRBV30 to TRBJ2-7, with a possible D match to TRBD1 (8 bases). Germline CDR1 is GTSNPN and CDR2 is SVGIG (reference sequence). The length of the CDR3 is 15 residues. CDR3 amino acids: CAGRDRQGEAYEQYF. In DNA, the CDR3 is TGTGCCGGGAGGGACAGGCAGGGTGAGGCCTACGAGCAGTACTTC.

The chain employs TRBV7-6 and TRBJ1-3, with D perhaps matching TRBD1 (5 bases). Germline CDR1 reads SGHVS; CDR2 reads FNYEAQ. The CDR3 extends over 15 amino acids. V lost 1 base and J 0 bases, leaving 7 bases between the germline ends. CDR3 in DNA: TGTGCCAGCAGCTTAGGACAGACCTCTGGAAACACCATATATTTT. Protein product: CASSLGQTSGNTIYF. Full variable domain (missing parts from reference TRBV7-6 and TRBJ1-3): GAGVSQSPRYKVTKRGQDVALRCDPISGHVSLYWYRQALGQGPEFLTYFNYEAQQDKSGLPNDRFSAERPEGSISTLTIQRTEQRDSAMYRCASSLGQTSGNTIYFGEGSWLTVV.

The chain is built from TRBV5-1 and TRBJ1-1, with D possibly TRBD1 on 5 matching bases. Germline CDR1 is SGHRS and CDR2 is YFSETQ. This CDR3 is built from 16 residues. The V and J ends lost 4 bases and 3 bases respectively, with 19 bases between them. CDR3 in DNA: TGCGCCAGCAGCGCTTGGGACGGGGGTAGGGACACTGAAGCTTTCTTT. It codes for CASSAWDGGRDTEAFF. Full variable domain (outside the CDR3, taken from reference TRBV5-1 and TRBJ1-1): KAGVTQTPRYLIKTRGQQVTLSCSPISGHRSVSWYQQTPGQGLQFLFEYFSETQRNKGNFPGRFSGRQFSNSRSEMNVSTLELGDSALYLCASSAWDGGRDTEAFFGQGTRLTVV.

CDR3: CASSLGSSAGTYEQYF. CDR3 coding DNA: TGTGCCAGCAGCTTGGGGTCCTCTGCAGGGACCTACGAGCAGTACTTC. V gene TRBV5-4 combines with J gene TRBJ2-7; perhaps TRBD1 as D (5 bases). V was clipped by 0 bases and J by 2 bases, with 15 bases between them. CDR1 and CDR2 (germline): SGHNT, YYREEE (reference sequence). The CDR3 has 16 residues.

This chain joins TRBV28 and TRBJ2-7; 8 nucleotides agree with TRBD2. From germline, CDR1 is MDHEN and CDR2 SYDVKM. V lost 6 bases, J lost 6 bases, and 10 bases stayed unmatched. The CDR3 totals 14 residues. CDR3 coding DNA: TGTGCCAGCAGATCTGGGACACGGGAGGGCGAGCAGTACTTC. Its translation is CASRSGTREGEQYF.

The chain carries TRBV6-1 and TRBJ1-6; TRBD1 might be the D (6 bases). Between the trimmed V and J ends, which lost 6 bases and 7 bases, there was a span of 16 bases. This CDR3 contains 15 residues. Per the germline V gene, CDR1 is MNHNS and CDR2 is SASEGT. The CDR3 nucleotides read TGTGCCAGCAGGGGAGGGGGAGGACCAAATTCACCCCTCCACTTT. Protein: CASRGGGGPNSPLHF.

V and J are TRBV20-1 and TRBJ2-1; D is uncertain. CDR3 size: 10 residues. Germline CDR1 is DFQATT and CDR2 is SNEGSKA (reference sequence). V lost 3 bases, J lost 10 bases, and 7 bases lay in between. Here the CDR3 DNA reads TGCAGTGCTAGTCGAGAGGAGCAGTTCTTC. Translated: CSASREEQFF.

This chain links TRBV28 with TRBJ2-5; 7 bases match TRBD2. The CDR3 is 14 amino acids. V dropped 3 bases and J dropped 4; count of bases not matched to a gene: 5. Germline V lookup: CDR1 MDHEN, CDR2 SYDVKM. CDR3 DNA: TGTGCCAGCAGTTTGGAGACGGGAGGAGAGACCCAGTACTTC. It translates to CASSLETGGETQYF.

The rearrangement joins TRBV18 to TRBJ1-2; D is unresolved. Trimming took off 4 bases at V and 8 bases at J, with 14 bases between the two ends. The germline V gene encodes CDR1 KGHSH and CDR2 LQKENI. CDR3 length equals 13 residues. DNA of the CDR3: TGTGCCAGCTCACTCAAGGAGGGCGGAGGCTACACCTTC. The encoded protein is CASSLKEGGGYTF.

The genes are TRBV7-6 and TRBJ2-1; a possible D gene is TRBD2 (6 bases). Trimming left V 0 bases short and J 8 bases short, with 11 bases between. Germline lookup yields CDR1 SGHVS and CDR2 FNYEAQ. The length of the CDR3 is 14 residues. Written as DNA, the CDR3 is TGTGCCAGCAGCTTAGCGGGGCCGGGGGATGAGCAGTTCTTC. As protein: CASSLAGPGDEQFF.

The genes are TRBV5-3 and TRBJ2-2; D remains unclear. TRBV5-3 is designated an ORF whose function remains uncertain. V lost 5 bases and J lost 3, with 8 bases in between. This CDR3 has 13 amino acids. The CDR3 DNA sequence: TGTGCCAGAAGGAACACAGACACCGGGGAGCTGTTTTTT. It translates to CARRNTDTGELFF.

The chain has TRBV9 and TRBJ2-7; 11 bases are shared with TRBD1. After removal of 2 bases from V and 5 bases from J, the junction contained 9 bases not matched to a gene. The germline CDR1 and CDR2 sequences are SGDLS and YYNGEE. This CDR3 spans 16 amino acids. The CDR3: CASSVSTGQGVNEQYF. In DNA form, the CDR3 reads TGTGCCAGCAGCGTTTCGACGGGACAGGGGGTTAACGAGCAGTACTTC.

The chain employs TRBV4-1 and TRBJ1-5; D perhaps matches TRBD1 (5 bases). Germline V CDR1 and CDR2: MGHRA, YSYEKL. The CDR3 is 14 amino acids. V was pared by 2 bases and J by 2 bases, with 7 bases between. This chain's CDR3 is CASSQPGGNQPQHF. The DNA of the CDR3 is TGCGCCAGCAGCCAACCGGGGGGCAATCAGCCCCAGCATTTT.

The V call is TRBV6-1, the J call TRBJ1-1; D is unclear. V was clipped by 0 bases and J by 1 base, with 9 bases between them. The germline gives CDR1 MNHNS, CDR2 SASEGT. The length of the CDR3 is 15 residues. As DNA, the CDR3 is TGTGCCAGCAGTGAAGCGCCGGGGTCGAACACTGAAGCTTTCTTT. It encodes CASSEAPGSNTEAFF.